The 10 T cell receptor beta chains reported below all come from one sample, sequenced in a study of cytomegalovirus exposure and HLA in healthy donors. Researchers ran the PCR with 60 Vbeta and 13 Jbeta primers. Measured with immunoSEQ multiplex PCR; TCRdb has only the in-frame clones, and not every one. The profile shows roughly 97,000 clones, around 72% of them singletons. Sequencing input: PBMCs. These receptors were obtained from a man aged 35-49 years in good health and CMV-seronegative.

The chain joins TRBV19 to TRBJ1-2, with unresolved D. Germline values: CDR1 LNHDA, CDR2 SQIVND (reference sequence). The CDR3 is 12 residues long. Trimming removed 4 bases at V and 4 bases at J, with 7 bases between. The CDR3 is CASSTRGYGYTF. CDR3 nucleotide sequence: TGTGCCAGTAGTACCCGGGGCTATGGCTACACCTTC.

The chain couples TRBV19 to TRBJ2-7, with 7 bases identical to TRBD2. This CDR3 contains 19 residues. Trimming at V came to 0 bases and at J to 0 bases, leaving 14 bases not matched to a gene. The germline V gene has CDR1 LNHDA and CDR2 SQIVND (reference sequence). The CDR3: CASSIDGEGGDLRSYEQYF. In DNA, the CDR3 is TGTGCCAGTAGTATAGACGGGGAGGGAGGAGACCTTCGCTCCTACGAGCAGTACTTC.

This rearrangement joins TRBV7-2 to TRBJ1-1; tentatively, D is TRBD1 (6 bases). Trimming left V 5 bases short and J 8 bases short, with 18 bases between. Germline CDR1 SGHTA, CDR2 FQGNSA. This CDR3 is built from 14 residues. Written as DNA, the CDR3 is TGTGCCAGCAGCCTCGGGAGGGGGACAAGAGAAGCTTTCTTT. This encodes CASSLGRGTREAFF.

The DNA for the CDR3 is TGTGCCAGCAGTGAAGTGGCGGGCAGAAATACGCAGTATTTT. This sequence encodes CASSEVAGRNTQYF. The J gene is TRBJ2-3, the V gene TRBV6-1; D is perhaps TRBD2 (5 bases). Trimming left V 1 base short and J 7 bases short, with 12 bases between. The CDR3 spans 14 residues. CDR1 and CDR2 from the germline V gene are MNHNS and SASEGT.

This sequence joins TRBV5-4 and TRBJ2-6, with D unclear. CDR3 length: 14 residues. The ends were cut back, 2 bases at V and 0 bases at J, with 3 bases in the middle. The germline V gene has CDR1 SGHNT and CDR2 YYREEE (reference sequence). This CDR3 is CASSFSSGANVLTF. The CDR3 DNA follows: TGTGCCAGCAGCTTCAGCTCTGGGGCCAACGTCCTGACTTTC.

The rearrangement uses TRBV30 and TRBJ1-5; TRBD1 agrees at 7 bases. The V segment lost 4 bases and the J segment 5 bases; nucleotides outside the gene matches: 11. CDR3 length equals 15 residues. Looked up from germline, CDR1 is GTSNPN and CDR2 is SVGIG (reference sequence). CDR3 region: CAWTRRGGGYQPQHF. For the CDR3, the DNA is TGTGCCTGGACCCGAAGAGGAGGGGGCTATCAGCCCCAGCATTTT.

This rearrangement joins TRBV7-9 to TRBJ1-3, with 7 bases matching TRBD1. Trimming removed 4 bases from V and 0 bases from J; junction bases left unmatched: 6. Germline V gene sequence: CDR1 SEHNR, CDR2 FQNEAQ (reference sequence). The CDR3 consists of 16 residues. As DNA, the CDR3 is TGTGCCAGCAGCTCCGGGACAGACTTCTCTGGAAACACCATATATTTT. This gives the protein CASSSGTDFSGNTIYF.

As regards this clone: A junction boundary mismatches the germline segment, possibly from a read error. The DNA for the CDR3 is TGTGCCAGCAGTTTGGGACAGGGAGGCCAAGAGACCCAGTACTTC. It codes for CASSLGQGGQETQYF. This chain joins TRBV5-8 and TRBJ2-5; 9 bases are a match to TRBD1. CDR1 is SGHTS and CDR2 is YDEGEE in the germline V gene. The CDR3 sequence is 15 residues long.

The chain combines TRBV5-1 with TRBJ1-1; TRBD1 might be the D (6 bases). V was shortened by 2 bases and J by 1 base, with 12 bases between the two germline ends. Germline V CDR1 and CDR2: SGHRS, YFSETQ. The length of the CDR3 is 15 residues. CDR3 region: CASSLQGTRNTEAFF. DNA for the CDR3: TGCGCCAGCAGCTTACAGGGCACTAGGAACACTGAAGCTTTCTTT.

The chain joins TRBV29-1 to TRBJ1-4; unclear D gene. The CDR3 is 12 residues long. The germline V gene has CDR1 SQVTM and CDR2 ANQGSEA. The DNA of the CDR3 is TGCGGAAAGACGGACGGGAGTGAAAAACTGTTTTTT. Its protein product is CGKTDGSEKLFF.